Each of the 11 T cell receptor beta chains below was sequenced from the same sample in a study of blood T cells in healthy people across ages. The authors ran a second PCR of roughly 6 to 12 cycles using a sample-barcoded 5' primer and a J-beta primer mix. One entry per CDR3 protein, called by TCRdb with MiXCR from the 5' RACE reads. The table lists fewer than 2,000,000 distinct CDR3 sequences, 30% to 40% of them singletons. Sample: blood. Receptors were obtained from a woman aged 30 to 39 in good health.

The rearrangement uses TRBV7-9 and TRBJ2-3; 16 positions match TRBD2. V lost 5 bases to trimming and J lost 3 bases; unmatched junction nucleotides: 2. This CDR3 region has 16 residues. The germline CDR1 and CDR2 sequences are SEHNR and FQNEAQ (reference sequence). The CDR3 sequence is CASSKGLAGGTDTQYF. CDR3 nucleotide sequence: TGTGCCAGCAGCAAGGGACTAGCGGGAGGGACAGATACGCAGTATTTT. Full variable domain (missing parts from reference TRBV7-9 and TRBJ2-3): DTGVSQNPRHKITKRGQNVTFRCDPISEHNRLYWYRQTLGQGPEFLTYFQNEAQLEKSRLLSDRFSAERPKGSFSTLEIQRTEQGDSAMYLCASSKGLAGGTDTQYFGPGTRLTVL.

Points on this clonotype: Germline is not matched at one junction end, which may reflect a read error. The CDR3 DNA reads as TGTGCCAGCAGCCGTGGGACAGGGAGGGGGAATCAGCCTCAGCATTTT. Its translation is CASSRGTGRGNQPQHF. The chain joins TRBV3-1 to TRBJ1-5; TRBD1 matches 9 bases. CDR1 and CDR2 (germline): LGHDT, YNNKEL (reference sequence). CDR3 size: 16 residues.

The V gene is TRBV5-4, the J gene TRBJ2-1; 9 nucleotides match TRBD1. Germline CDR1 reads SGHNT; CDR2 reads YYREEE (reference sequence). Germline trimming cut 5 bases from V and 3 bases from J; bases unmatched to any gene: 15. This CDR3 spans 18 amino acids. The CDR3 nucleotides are TGTGCCAGCAGATCGGGACAGGGAGGGTCGGGGATCTACAATGAGCAGTTCTTC. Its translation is CASRSGQGGSGIYNEQFF. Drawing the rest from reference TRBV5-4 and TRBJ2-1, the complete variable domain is ETGVTQSPTHLIKTRGQQVTLRCSSQSGHNTVSWYQQALGQGPQFIFQYYREEENGRGNFPPRFSGLQFPNYSSELNVNALELDDSALYLCASRSGQGGSGIYNEQFFGPGTRLTVL.

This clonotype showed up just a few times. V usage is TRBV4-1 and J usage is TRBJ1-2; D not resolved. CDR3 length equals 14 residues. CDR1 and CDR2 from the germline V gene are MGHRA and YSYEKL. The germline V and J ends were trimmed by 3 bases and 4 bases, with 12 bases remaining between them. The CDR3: CASSHPDGGYGYTF. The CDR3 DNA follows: TGCGCCAGCAGCCACCCTGACGGAGGCTATGGCTACACCTTC.

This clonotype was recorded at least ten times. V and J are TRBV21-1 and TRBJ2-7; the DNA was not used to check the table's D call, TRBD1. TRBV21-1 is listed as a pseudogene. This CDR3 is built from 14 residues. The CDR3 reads CASSKGGSSYEQYF. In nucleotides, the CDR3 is TGCGCCAGCAGCAAGGGGGGGAGCTCCTACGAGCAGTACTTC.

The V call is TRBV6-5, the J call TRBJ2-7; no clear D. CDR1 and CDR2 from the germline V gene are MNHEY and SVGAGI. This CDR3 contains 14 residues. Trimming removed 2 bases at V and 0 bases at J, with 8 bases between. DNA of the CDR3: TGTGCCAGCAGTTACGAATCATCCTCCTACGAGCAGTACTTC. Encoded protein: CASSYESSSYEQYF.

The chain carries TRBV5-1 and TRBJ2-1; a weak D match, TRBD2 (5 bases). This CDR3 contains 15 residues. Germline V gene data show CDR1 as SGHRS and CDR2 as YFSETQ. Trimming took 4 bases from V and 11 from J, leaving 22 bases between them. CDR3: CASSPPAGPGDKQFF. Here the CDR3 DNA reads TGCGCCAGCAGCCCCCCCGCGGGCCCAGGTGATAAGCAGTTCTTC.

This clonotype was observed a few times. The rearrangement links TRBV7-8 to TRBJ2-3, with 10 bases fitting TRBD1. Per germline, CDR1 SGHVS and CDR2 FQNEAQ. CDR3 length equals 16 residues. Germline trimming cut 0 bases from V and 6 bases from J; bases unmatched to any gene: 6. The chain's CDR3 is CASSLATGGGGDTQYF. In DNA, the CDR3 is TGTGCCAGCAGCTTAGCGACAGGGGGCGGAGGGGATACGCAGTATTTT.

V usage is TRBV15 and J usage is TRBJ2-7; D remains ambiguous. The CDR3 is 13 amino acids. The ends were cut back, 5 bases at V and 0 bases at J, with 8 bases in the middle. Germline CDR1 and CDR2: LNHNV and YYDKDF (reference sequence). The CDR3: CATSELPSYEQYF. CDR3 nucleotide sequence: TGTGCCACCAGCGAGCTTCCCTCCTACGAGCAGTACTTC.

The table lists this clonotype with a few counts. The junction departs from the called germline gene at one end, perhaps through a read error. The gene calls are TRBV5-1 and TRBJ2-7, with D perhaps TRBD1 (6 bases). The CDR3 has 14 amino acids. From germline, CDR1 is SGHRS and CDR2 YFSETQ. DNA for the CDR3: TGTGCCAGCAGCCTATATACAGGGAGCTACGAGCAGTACTTC. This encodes CASSLYTGSYEQYF.

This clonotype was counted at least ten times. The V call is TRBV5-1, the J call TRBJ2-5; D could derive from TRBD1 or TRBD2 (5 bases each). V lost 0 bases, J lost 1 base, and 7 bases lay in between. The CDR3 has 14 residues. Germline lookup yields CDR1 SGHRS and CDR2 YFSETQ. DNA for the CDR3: TGCGCCAGCAGCTTGGTTGGGGGCCAAGAGACCCAGTACTTC. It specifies CASSLVGGQETQYF. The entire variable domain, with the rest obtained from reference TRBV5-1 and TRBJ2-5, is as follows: KAGVTQTPRYLIKTRGQQVTLSCSPISGHRSVSWYQQTPGQGLQFLFEYFSETQRNKGNFPGRFSGRQFSNSRSEMNVSTLELGDSALYLCASSLVGGQETQYFGPGTRLLVL.